The 11 T cell receptor beta chains given below trace back to one sample, sequenced in a study of T cells in narcolepsy. Clones were sequenced by immunoSEQ multiplex PCR, and TCRdb holds only the in-frame ones, with some missing. The sample lists 25,000 to 35,000 clones; approximately 87% were seen once. Sequencing used CD45RA- memory CD4+ T cells from PBMCs. Receptors were obtained from a human donor with narcolepsy.

The V gene is TRBV28, the J gene TRBJ1-1; TRBD1 might be the D (6 bases). The CDR3 runs to 14 residues. From germline, CDR1 is MDHEN and CDR2 SYDVKM. V lost 8 bases to trimming and J lost 5 bases, with 18 bases between them. The CDR3 nucleotides read TGTGCCAGCCGAAATTACAAGAGGGGGACTGAAGCTTTCTTT. The encoded protein is CASRNYKRGTEAFF.

A word on this clone: Other nucleotide sequences from this sample produce the same CDR3. The chain is built from TRBV7-3 and TRBJ1-6; D is possibly TRBD1 (5 bases). V gave up 4 bases and J gave up 10 bases, with 20 bases separating them. This CDR3 region has 16 residues. Germline V lookup: CDR1 SGHTA, CDR2 FQGTGA. The CDR3 is CASSSDPRGGNSPLHF. The DNA of the CDR3 is TGTGCCAGCAGCTCGGATCCTCGGGGGGGTAACTCACCCCTCCACTTT.

The chain couples TRBV4-3 to TRBJ1-2, with no clear D. The V gene lost 2 bases and the J gene lost 0 bases, with 7 bases spanning the gap. From germline, CDR1 is LGHNA and CDR2 YSLEER. The CDR3 has 14 residues. CDR3 loop: CASSQRRSNYGYTF. The CDR3 DNA is TGCGCCAGCAGCCAACGTCGGTCTAACTATGGCTACACCTTC.

CDR3 protein: CASSPTGQGPHEQFF. DNA for the CDR3: TGTGCCAGCTCACCAACTGGACAGGGGCCACATGAGCAGTTCTTC. The chain employs TRBV18 and TRBJ2-1; 9 positions match TRBD1. The length of the CDR3 is 15 residues. V trimming: 2 bases; J trimming: 8 bases; junction bases outside the gene matches: 7. Germline CDR1 is KGHSH and CDR2 is LQKENI. Drawing the rest from reference TRBV18 and TRBJ2-1, the complete variable domain is NAGVMQNPRHLVRRRGQEARLRCSPMKGHSHVYWYRQLPEEGLKFMVYLQKENIIDESGMPKERFSAEFPKEGPSILRIQQVVRGDSAAYFCASSPTGQGPHEQFFGPGTRLTVL.

The chain links TRBV6-1 to TRBJ2-3; tentative D call: TRBD2 (5 bases). From germline, CDR1 is MNHNS and CDR2 SASEGT. This CDR3 has 12 residues. Trimming shortened V by 5 bases and J by 5 bases, and 8 bases separated the two germline ends. Written as DNA, the CDR3 is TGTGCCAGCAGTTCCCGGGGAGATACGCAGTATTTT. Translating it yields CASSSRGDTQYF.

V is TRBV27 and J is TRBJ2-7, with 8 bases identical to TRBD2. Germline V gene data show CDR1 as MNHEY and CDR2 as SMNVEV (reference sequence). This CDR3 spans 14 amino acids. J lost 5 bases, V lost 6 bases, and 9 bases had no gene match. The CDR3 nucleotides read TGTGCCAGCAGCAGGAGCGGGGGAATGAACGAGCAGTACTTC. Protein product: CASSRSGGMNEQYF.

The V call is TRBV7-6, the J call TRBJ2-3, with 9 nucleotides matching TRBD2. J lost 3 bases, V lost 8 bases, and 12 bases had no gene match. CDR1 is SGHVS and CDR2 is FNYEAQ in the germline V gene. CDR3 size: 16 residues. CDR3 coding DNA: TGTGCCAGCTCATCTGAGAGCGGGAGGTTAACAGATACGCAGTATTTT. Residues: CASSSESGRLTDTQYF.

The chain joins TRBV19 to TRBJ1-2, with D unclear. Germline assignment: CDR1 LNHDA and CDR2 SQIVND (reference sequence). The CDR3 is 15 amino acids. V dropped 7 bases and J dropped 4 bases, with 19 bases sitting between them. Here the CDR3 reads CASTSTFPLTYGYTF. The CDR3 DNA is TGTGCCAGTACCTCAACATTCCCCCTTACCTATGGCTACACCTTC.

The genes are TRBV27 and TRBJ2-1; D could derive from TRBD1 or TRBD2 (5 bases each). V dropped 6 bases and J dropped 9 bases, with 18 bases sitting between them. CDR1 and CDR2 from the germline V gene are MNHEY and SMNVEV (reference sequence). This CDR3 has 14 amino acids. CDR3 residues: CASRLVRGQGEQFF. The CDR3 DNA sequence: TGTGCCAGCAGACTTGTACGGGGCCAGGGTGAGCAGTTCTTC.

The V gene is TRBV7-2, the J gene TRBJ1-2, with unresolved D. This CDR3 comprises 14 residues. V was shortened by 5 bases and J by 7 bases, with 17 bases between the two germline ends. The germline CDR1 and CDR2 sequences are SGHTA and FQGNSA. The chain's CDR3 is CASSPGWTSSGYTF. CDR3 coding DNA: TGTGCCAGCAGCCCGGGGTGGACTAGCTCTGGCTACACCTTC.

CDR3 residues: CAWSVLLPGRYGYTF. CDR3 nucleotide sequence: TGTGCCTGGAGTGTACTTCTGCCAGGGAGATATGGCTACACCTTC. The J gene is TRBJ1-2, the V gene TRBV30; perhaps TRBD1 as D (5 bases). Germline assignment: CDR1 GTSNPN and CDR2 SVGIG (reference sequence). Trimming took off 0 bases at V and 5 bases at J, with 16 bases between the two ends. The CDR3 runs 15 residues.